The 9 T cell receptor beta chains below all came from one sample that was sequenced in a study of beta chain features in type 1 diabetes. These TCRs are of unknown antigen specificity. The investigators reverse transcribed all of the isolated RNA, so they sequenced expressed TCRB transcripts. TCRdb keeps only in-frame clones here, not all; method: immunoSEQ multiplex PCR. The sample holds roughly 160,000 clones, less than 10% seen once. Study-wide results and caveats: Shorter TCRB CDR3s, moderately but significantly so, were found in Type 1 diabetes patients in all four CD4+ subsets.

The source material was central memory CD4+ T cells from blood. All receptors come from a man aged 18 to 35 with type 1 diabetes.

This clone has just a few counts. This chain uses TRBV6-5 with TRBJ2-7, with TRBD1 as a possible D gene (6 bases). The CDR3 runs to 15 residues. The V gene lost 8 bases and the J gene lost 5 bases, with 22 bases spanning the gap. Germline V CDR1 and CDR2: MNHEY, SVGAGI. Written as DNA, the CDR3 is TGTGCCAGCTTATCCGCTGGACAGACCCTAGACGAGCAGTACTTC. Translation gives CASLSAGQTLDEQYF.

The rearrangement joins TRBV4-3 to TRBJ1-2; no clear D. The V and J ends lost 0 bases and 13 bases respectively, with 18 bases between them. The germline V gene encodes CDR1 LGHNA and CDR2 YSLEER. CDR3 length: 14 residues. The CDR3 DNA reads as TGCGCCAGCAGCCAAGATCTTTGGACTGGGTTAAGCACCTTC. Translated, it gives CASSQDLWTGLSTF.

The CDR3 nucleotides read TGTGCCAGCTCACCACGACAGAGCTCCTATAATTCACCCCTCCACTTT. This codes for CASSPRQSSYNSPLHF. J is TRBJ1-6 and V is TRBV18, with D perhaps TRBD1 (5 bases). Germline-derived CDR1 and CDR2 are KGHSH and LQKENI. V lost 1 base and J 0 bases, leaving 7 bases between the germline ends. This CDR3 is built from 16 residues.

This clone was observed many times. The CDR3: CSASRSGSSYNEQFF. The CDR3 DNA sequence: TGCAGCGCGAGCAGGTCCGGCAGCTCCTACAATGAGCAGTTCTTC. The genes are TRBV29-1 and TRBJ2-1; no definite D call. CDR1 and CDR2 from the germline V gene are SQVTM and ANQGSEA. CDR3 length equals 15 residues. Trimming took off 7 bases at V and 0 bases at J, with 16 bases between the two ends.

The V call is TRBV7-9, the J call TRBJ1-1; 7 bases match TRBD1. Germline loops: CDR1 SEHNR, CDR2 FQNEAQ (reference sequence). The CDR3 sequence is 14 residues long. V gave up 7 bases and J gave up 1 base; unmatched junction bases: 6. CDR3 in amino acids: CASTLDRRNTEAFF. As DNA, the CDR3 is TGTGCCAGCACCCTGGACAGGAGGAACACTGAAGCTTTCTTT.

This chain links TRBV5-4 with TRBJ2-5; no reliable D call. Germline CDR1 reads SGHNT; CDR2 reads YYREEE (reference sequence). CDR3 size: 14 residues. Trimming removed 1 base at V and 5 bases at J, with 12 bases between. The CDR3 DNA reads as TGTGCCAGCAGCTTGTCCAGCTTCAGGGAGACCCAGTACTTC. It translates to CASSLSSFRETQYF.

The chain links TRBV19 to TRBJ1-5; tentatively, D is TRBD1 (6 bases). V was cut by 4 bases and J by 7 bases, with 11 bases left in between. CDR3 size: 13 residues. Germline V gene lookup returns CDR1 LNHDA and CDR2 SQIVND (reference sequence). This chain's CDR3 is CASSKQGGQPQHF. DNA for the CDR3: TGTGCCAGTAGTAAACAGGGCGGGCAGCCCCAGCATTTT.

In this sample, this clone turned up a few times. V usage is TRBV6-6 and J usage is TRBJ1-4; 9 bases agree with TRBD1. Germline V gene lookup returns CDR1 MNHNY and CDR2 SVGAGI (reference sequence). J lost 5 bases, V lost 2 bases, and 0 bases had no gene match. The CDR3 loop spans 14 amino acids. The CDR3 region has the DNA TGTGCCAGCAGTTACGGGACAGGGAATGAAAAACTGTTTTTT. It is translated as CASSYGTGNEKLFF.

The CDR3 loop is CASSQDRALAGKTSTDTQYF. In DNA, the CDR3 is TGCGCCAGCAGCCAAGATCGGGCACTAGCGGGTAAAACTAGCACAGATACGCAGTATTTT. The V call is TRBV4-1, the J call TRBJ2-3; 9 bases are a match to TRBD2. V was pared by 0 bases and J by 0 bases, with 13 bases of the junction left unmatched. Per the germline V gene, CDR1 is MGHRA and CDR2 is YSYEKL. The CDR3 contains 20 residues.